A selection of T cell receptor beta chains follows, all from one sample in a study of radiation and T cells in renal cell carcinoma. Sequencing was performed with immunoSEQ multiplex PCR; in TCRdb, only in-frame clones are kept and a portion is missing. Of 150,000 to 190,000 clones in the sample, about nine tenths were seen once. The input for sequencing was blood, taken from a patient whose treatment included radiotherapy and nephrectomy. These receptors all come from a woman aged 50 to 60 with renal cell carcinoma. CDR3s include the opening cysteine and the closing phenylalanine or tryptophan. D genes are given only for firm matches. Rows may omit the clone size; those that give it use once, few, many or a size class.

abundance	len	v_gene	d_gene	j_gene	CDR3aa	CDR3nt
-	15	TRBV4-3	-	TRBJ1-2	CASSQGWSANYGYTF	TGCGCCAGCAGCCAGGGTTGGTCCGCTAACTATGGCTACACCTTC
-	17	TRBV7-9	-	TRBJ1-5	CASSLAGFRAGNQPQHF	TGTGCCAGCAGCTTAGCTGGATTTCGGGCGGGGAATCAGCCCCAGCATTTT
-	13	TRBV5-6	-	TRBJ2-7	CASSRGGTYEQYF	TGTGCCAGCAGCAGGGGCGGGACCTACGAGCAGTACTTC
-	18	TRBV13	TRBD2	TRBJ2-2	CASSPPGLAGGHTGELFF	TGTGCCAGCAGCCCCCCGGGACTAGCGGGGGGACACACCGGGGAGCTGTTTTTT
few	13	TRBV4-1	-	TRBJ1-1	CASSQDLPPEAFF	TGCGCCAGCAGCCAAGATTTACCGCCTGAAGCTTTCTTT
-	15	TRBV9	-	TRBJ1-2	CASSDSPRLPYGYTF	TGTGCCAGCAGCGACTCCCCAAGGCTACCCTATGGCTACACCTTC
-	15	TRBV6-6	TRBD1	TRBJ1-5	CASSLGGQGGQPQHF	TGTGCCAGCAGTTTGGGGGGACAGGGTGGGCAGCCCCAGCATTTT
few	15	TRBV2	TRBD1	TRBJ1-1	CASSEDRGRGTEAFF	TGTGCCAGCAGTGAAGACAGGGGGCGAGGCACTGAAGCTTTCTTT
-	14	TRBV6-6	TRBD1	TRBJ1-1	CASILGQANTEAFF	TGTGCCAGCATTCTGGGACAGGCCAACACTGAAGCTTTCTTT
-	13	TRBV19	TRBD2	TRBJ2-7	CASALGLLYEQYF	TGTGCCAGCGCCCTGGGACTACTCTACGAGCAGTACTTC
-	14	TRBV2	TRBD1	TRBJ1-4	CANRRDRGNEKLFF	TGTGCCAACCGACGGGACAGGGGGAATGAAAAACTGTTTTTT
-	14	TRBV6-6	-	TRBJ2-7	CASTRLGATDEQYF	TGTGCCAGCACCCGCCTTGGGGCAACCGACGAGCAGTACTTC
few	15	TRBV5-6	-	TRBJ1-5	CASSLSTSGNQPQHF	TGTGCCAGCAGCTTGTCGACATCGGGCAATCAGCCCCAGCATTTT
-	12	TRBV6-1	-	TRBJ2-7	CASATDSYEQYF	TGTGCCAGCGCGACGGACTCCTACGAGCAGTACTTC
once	12	TRBV7-9	-	TRBJ1-5	CASSRLEQPQHF	TGTGCCAGCAGCCGATTAGAGCAGCCCCAGCATTTT
-	12	TRBV7-3	-	TRBJ2-7	CASGSGGDEQYF	TGTGCCAGCGGGTCCGGTGGGGATGAGCAGTACTTC
once	14	TRBV5-1	-	TRBJ1-3	CASSLDFSGNTIYF	TGCGCCAGCAGCTTGGATTTCTCTGGAAACACCATATATTTT
-	16	TRBV7-8	TRBD2	TRBJ2-3	CASSSLAGKGTDTQYF	TGTGCCAGCAGCTCACTAGCGGGGAAGGGCACAGATACGCAGTATTTT
once	14	TRBV6-6	TRBD1	TRBJ2-3	CASSKAQGVDTQYF	TGTGCCAGCAGTAAAGCCCAGGGGGTCGATACGCAGTATTTT
-	15	TRBV19	-	TRBJ2-7	CASSIFQGGAYEQYF	TGTGCCAGTAGTATTTTTCAGGGTGGAGCCTACGAGCAGTACTTC
-	13	TRBV7-3	TRBD1	TRBJ2-7	CASSFQGGDEQYF	TGTGCCAGCAGCTTTCAAGGGGGCGACGAGCAGTACTTC
-	14	TRBV9	-	TRBJ2-5	CASSVDKGRETQYF	TGTGCCAGCAGCGTAGACAAGGGGAGAGAGACCCAGTACTTC
-	14	TRBV18	-	TRBJ2-1	CASSRQSSYNEQFF	TGTGCCAGCTCCAGACAGAGCTCCTACAATGAGCAGTTCTTC
-	16	TRBV7-8	TRBD2	TRBJ2-3	CASSLATSGGADTQYF	TGTGCCAGCAGCTTAGCTACTAGCGGGGGAGCCGATACGCAGTATTTT
few	15	TRBV11-1	TRBD1	TRBJ1-1	CASSPDRGPNTEAFF	TGTGCCAGCAGCCCGGACAGGGGTCCGAACACTGAAGCTTTCTTT
many	16	TRBV5-1	-	TRBJ2-3	CASSLFQDNIPDTQYF	TGCGCCAGCAGCTTGTTTCAAGACAACATACCAGATACGCAGTATTTT
few	12	TRBV29-1	-	TRBJ1-1	CSVDVGGTEAFF	TGCAGCGTTGATGTGGGTGGGACTGAAGCTTTCTTT
-	13	TRBV15	TRBD2	TRBJ2-3	CATTPGGTDTQYF	TGTGCCACAACCCCGGGGGGGACAGATACGCAGTATTTT
-	15	TRBV19	-	TRBJ1-2	CASSIAWDGSYGYTF	TGTGCCAGTAGTATAGCCTGGGACGGGAGCTATGGCTACACCTTC
-	16	TRBV7-8	TRBD1	TRBJ1-2	CASSESRGPRGDGYTF	TGTGCCAGCAGCGAGTCCCGGGGGCCCAGGGGGGATGGCTACACCTTC
-	15	TRBV9	-	TRBJ1-3	CASSAHRVTGNTIYF	TGTGCCAGCAGCGCACACAGGGTCACTGGAAACACCATATATTTT
-	14	TRBV5-4	TRBD1	TRBJ1-6	CASSSGQGVSPLHF	TGTGCCAGCAGCTCGGGACAGGGTGTTTCACCCCTCCACTTT
-	16	TRBV21-1	-	TRBJ2-5	CASSKDPGTGQETQYF	TGTGCCAGCAGCAAGGATCCTGGGACAGGCCAAGAGACCCAGTACTTC
few	12	TRBV10-3	-	TRBJ1-1	CAITGQNTEAFF	TGTGCCATCACGGGACAGAACACTGAAGCTTTCTTT
-	14	TRBV2	TRBD1	TRBJ1-2	CASSEDRDRRGYTF	TGTGCCAGCAGTGAGGACAGGGATCGGCGTGGCTACACCTTC
-	15	TRBV7-3	TRBD1	TRBJ2-5	CASSLMGRTGETQYF	TGTGCCAGCAGCTTAATGGGTCGGACAGGAGAGACCCAGTACTTC
-	14	TRBV11-3	-	TRBJ2-3	CASSLGGTTDTQYF	TGTGCCAGCAGCTTAGGAGGGACCACAGATACGCAGTATTTT
-	14	TRBV11-2	-	TRBJ2-5	CASSLFPGIETQYF	TGTGCCAGCAGCTTATTCCCGGGCATCGAGACCCAGTACTTC
-	15	TRBV6-5	-	TRBJ1-3	CASSQTVGAGNTIYF	TGTGCCAGCAGCCAGACAGTAGGTGCTGGAAACACCATATATTTT
-	14	TRBV7-2	-	TRBJ2-2	CASSLDNGPGELFF	TGTGCCAGCAGCTTAGATAACGGACCCGGGGAGCTGTTTTTT
-	18	TRBV15	TRBD2	TRBJ2-5	CATSRGELAGLYQETQYF	TGTGCCACCAGCAGAGGGGAGTTAGCGGGGCTGTACCAAGAGACCCAGTACTTC
-	13	TRBV11-3	-	TRBJ1-1	CASSLQQNTEAFF	TGTGCCAGCAGCTTACAGCAGAACACTGAAGCTTTCTTT
-	17	TRBV5-1	TRBD2	TRBJ2-2	CASSRSGAGRVTGELFF	TGCGCCAGCAGCCGCTCCGGAGCGGGGAGAGTCACCGGGGAGCTGTTTTTT
once	13	TRBV5-6	-	TRBJ1-6	CASRYGDYSPLHF	TGTGCCAGCAGATATGGCGACTATTCACCCCTCCACTTC
-	13	TRBV29-1	TRBD1	TRBJ1-4	CSVALRQGEKLFF	TGCAGCGTTGCCCTCCGACAGGGAGAAAAACTGTTTTTT
-	14	TRBV4-3	-	TRBJ2-1	CASSPELRYNEQFF	TGCGCCAGCAGCCCCGAATTGAGATACAATGAGCAGTTCTTC
-	16	TRBV21-1	-	TRBJ1-6	CASSKAAGGKPSPLHF	TGTGCCAGCAGCAAAGCCGCTGGCGGGAAGCCTTCGCCCCTCCACTTT
-	17	TRBV5-6	TRBD2	TRBJ2-5	CASSLRMASGGRPTQYF	TGTGCCAGCAGCTTAAGGATGGCTAGCGGGGGACGACCGACCCAGTACTTC
once	13	TRBV5-1	-	TRBJ1-2	CASSPILNYGYTF	TGCGCCAGCAGCCCGATATTAAACTATGGCTACACCTTC
once	16	TRBV15	-	TRBJ2-7	CATSRGVGGNPYEQYF	TGTGCCACCAGCAGAGGAGTTGGCGGGAATCCCTACGAGCAGTACTTC